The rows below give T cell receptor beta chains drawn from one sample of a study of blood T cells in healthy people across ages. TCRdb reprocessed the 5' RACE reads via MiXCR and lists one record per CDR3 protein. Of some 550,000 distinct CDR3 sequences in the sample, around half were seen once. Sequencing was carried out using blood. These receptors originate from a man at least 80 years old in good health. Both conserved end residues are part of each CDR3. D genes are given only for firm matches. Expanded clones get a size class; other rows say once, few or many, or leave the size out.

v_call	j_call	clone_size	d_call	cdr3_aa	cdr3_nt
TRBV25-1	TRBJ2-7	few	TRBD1	CASGQGASYEQYF	TGTGCCAGTGGACAGGGGGCTTCCTACGAGCAGTACTTC
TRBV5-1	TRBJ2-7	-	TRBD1	CASSFYSGQSYEQYF	TGCGCCAGCAGCTTTTACTCGGGACAGTCATACGAGCAGTACTTC
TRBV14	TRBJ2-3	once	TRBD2	CASSPGLADGDTQYF	TGTGCCAGCAGCCCGGGACTAGCGGACGGAGATACGCAGTATTTT
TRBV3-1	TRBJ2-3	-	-	CASSPALTDTQYF	TGTGCCAGCAGCCCCGCTCTTACAGATACGCAGTATTTT
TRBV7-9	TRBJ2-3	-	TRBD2	CASSLVRGTSGSLSDTQYF	TGTGCCAGCAGCTTAGTTCGGGGCACTAGCGGGAGTCTTTCAGATACGCAGTATTTT
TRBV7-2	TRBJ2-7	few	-	CASSLSLGQIYEQYF	TGTGCCAGCAGCTTATCCTTGGGACAAATTTACGAGCAGTACTTC
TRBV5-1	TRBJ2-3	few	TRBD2	CASSPLATSTDTQYF	TGCGCCAGCAGCCCACTAGCGACTAGCACAGATACGCAGTATTTT
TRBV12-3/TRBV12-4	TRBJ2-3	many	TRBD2	CASSLDGGEDTQYF	TGTGCCAGCAGTTTAGACGGGGGGGAAGATACGCAGTATTTT
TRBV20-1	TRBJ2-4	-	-	CSAQAQLAKNIQYF	TGCAGTGCTCAAGCTCAGCTAGCCAAAAACATTCAGTACTTC
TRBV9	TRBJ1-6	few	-	CASSVTVLGDSPLHF	TGTGCCAGCAGCGTGACCGTTCTGGGGGATTCACCCCTCCACTTT
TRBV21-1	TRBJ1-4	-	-	CASSKGGLRTTNEKLFF	TGTGCCAGCAGCAAAGGGGGCTTACGAACAACTAATGAAAAACTGTTTTTT
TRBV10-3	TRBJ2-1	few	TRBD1	CAISAGTGALNEQFF	TGTGCCATCAGCGCCGGGACAGGGGCCCTCAATGAGCAGTTCTTC
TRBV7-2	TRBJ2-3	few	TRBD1	CASSLIWTPGGVQYF	TGTGCCAGCAGCTTAATCTGGACCCCAGGGGGTGTGCAGTATTTT
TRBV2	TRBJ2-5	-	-	CASRATEVEETQYF	TGTGCCAGCAGAGCCACAGAGGTCGAAGAGACCCAGTACTTC
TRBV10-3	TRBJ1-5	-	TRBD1	CAISNFGDRGQPQHF	TGTGCCATCAGTAACTTTGGGGACAGGGGACAGCCCCAGCATTTT
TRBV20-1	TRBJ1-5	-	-	CSARDQGINQPQHF	TGCAGTGCTAGAGATCAAGGGATTAATCAGCCCCAGCATTTT
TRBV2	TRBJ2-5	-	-	CASSGTPGRETQYF	TGTGCCAGCAGTGGTACCCCTGGAAGAGAGACCCAGTACTTC
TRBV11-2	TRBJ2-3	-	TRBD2	CASSLGTSLGDTRYF	TGTGCCAGCAGCTTAGGGACTAGCTTAGGAGATACGCGGTATTTT
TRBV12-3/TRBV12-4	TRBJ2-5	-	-	CASGGTGTQYF	TGTGCCAGCGGTGGGACGGGCACCCAGTACTTC
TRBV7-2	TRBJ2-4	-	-	CASSLVDRTPSQYF	TGTGCCAGCAGCTTAGTAGACAGGACCCCCTCTCAGTACTTC
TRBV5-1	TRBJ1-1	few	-	CASSSRAGDTEAFF	TGCGCCAGCAGCTCCCGGGCAGGGGACACTGAAGCTTTCTTT
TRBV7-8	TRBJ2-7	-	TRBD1	CASSPRQGQAYEQYF	TGTGCCAGCAGCCCCCGACAGGGGCAGGCCTACGAGCAGTACTTC
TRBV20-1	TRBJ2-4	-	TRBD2	CSARHGTSGRPAKNIQYF	TGCAGTGCTAGACACGGGACTAGCGGGAGGCCGGCGAAAAACATTCAGTACTTC
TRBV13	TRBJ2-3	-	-	CASSPRPTSTDTQYF	TGTGCCAGCAGCCCCCGACCAACCTCCACAGATACGCAGTATTTT
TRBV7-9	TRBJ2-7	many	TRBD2	CASSLLTPASGNHEQYF	TGTGCCAGCAGCTTACTCACCCCGGCTAGCGGGAACCACGAGCAGTACTTC
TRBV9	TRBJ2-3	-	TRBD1	CASSGGQPTDTQYF	TGTGCCAGCAGCGGGGGACAGCCCACAGATACGCAGTATTTT
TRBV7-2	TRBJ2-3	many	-	CASSPPSSSTDTQYF	TGTGCCAGCAGCCCTCCTAGCTCGTCCACAGATACGCAGTATTTT
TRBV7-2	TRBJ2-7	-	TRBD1	CASSFFHAGTGREQYF	TGTGCCAGCAGCTTTTTTCATGCGGGGACAGGGCGCGAGCAGTACTTC
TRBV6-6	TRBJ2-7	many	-	CASSYSSGSRYEQYF	TGTGCCAGCAGTTACTCGAGTGGGAGTCGGTACGAGCAGTACTTC
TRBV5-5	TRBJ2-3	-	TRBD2	CASSLTGRGTDTQYF	TGTGCCAGCAGCTTGACCGGGAGGGGCACAGATACGCAGTATTTT
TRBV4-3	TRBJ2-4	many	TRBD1	CASSRDRGDIQYF	TGCGCCAGCAGCCGAGACAGGGGTGACATTCAGTACTTC
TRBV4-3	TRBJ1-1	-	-	CASSQEVGRGTEAFF	TGCGCCAGCAGCCAAGAGGTAGGGCGGGGCACTGAAGCTTTCTTT
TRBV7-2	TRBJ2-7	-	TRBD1	CASSRDRGPYEQYF	TGCGCCAGCAGTAGGGACAGGGGCCCCTACGAGCAGTACTTC
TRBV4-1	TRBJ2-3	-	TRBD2	CASSQTRWRGSSGDTQYF	TGCGCCAGCAGCCAAACTCGTTGGAGGGGATCTAGCGGAGATACGCAGTATTTT
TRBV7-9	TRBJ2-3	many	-	CASSLEGRARVDIDTQYF	TGTGCCAGCAGCTTAGAGGGACGGGCTCGCGTTGATATAGATACGCAGTATTTT
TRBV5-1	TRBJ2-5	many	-	CATSKGTKQETQYF	TGCGCCACTTCCAAGGGGACCAAACAAGAGACCCAGTACTTC
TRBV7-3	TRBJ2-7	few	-	CASSLMAGSHEQYF	TGTGCCAGCAGCTTAATGGCAGGGTCCCACGAGCAGTACTTC
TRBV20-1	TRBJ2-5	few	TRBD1	CSARDHRGSETQYF	TGCAGTGCTAGAGATCACAGGGGTTCAGAGACCCAGTACTTC
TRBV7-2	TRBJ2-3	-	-	CASKAGDTQYF	TGTGCCAGCAAGGCGGGAGATACGCAGTATTTT
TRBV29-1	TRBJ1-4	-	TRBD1	CSVEETGVEKLFF	TGCAGCGTTGAAGAAACAGGGGTCGAAAAACTGTTTTTT
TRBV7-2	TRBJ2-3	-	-	CASSLIPDTQYF	TGTGCCAGCAGCTTAATTCCAGATACGCAGTATTTT
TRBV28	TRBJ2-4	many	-	CASTLGGGRKNIQYF	TGTGCCAGCACCCTAGGCGGGGGCAGAAAAAACATTCAGTACTTC
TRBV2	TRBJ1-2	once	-	CASTEALGRGYTF	TGTGCCAGCACCGAGGCCTTGGGTCGTGGCTACACCTTC
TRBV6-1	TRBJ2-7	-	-	CASSEALTDSYEQYF	TGTGCCAGCAGTGAAGCCCTGACAGATTCCTACGAGCAGTACTTC
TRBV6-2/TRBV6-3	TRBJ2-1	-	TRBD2	CASSLPPGLGSNEQFF	TGTGCCAGCAGTCTCCCTCCGGGACTAGGGAGCAATGAGCAGTTCTTC
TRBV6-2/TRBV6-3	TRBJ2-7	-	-	CASRQPSGYEQYF	TGTGCCAGCAGACAACCATCGGGGTACGAGCAGTACTTC
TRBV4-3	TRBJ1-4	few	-	CASSQGAGMNEKLFF	TGCGCCAGCAGCCAAGGTGCGGGAATGAATGAAAAACTGTTTTTT
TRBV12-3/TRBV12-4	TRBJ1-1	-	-	CASSLSHEAFF	TGTGCCAGCAGTTTATCTCACGAAGCTTTCTTT
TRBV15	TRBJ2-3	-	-	CATSGALGGQSDTQYF	TGTGCCACCAGCGGGGCCCTGGGGGGGCAATCAGATACGCAGTATTTT